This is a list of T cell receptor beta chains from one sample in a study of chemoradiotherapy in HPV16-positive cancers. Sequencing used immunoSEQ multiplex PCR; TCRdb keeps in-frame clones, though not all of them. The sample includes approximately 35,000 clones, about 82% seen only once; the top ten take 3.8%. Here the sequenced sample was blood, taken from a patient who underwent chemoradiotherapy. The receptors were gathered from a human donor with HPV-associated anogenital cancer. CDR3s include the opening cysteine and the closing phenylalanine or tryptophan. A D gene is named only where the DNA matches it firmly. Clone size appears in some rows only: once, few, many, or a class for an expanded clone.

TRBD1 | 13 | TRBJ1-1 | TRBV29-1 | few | TGCAGCGTTGGGGGACAGGGAAACACTGAAGCTTTCTTT | CSVGGQGNTEAFF
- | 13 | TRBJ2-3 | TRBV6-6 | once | TGTGCCAGCAGCCTGCTGAGCACAGATACGCAGTATTTT | CASSLLSTDTQYF
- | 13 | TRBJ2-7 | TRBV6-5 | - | TGTGCCAGCAGTCCCGGACGGAAAGCCGAGCAGTACTTC | CASSPGRKAEQYF
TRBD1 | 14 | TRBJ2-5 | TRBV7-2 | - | TGTGCCAGCAGCTTAGTCCCAGGGGGAGAGACCCAGTACTTC | CASSLVPGGETQYF
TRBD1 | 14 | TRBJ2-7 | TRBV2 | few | TGTGCCAGCAGTGGACAGGGAAGTACCTACGAGCAGTACTTC | CASSGQGSTYEQYF
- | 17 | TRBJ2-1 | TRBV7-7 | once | TGTGCCAGCAGTTCCCATCCCCCAGGATCGTCCTACAATGAGCAGTTCTTC | CASSSHPPGSSYNEQFF
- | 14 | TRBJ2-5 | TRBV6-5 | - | TGTGCCAGCAGTTACCAGGGAACCCAAGAGACCCAGTACTTC | CASSYQGTQETQYF
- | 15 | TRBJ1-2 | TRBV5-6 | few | TGTGCCAGCAGCTTGGTGGCCAGACTCGCCTATGGCTACACCTTC | CASSLVARLAYGYTF
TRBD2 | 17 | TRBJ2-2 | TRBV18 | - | TGTGCCAGCTCACAAATAGCGGGGGACGTGAACACCGGGGAGCTGTTTTTT | CASSQIAGDVNTGELFF
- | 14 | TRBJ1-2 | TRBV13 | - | TGTGCCAGCAGCTTAGAGGTGGGAAGCTATGGCTACACCTTC | CASSLEVGSYGYTF
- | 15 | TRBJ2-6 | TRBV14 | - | TGTGCCAGCAGCCAACCTTACATTGGGGCCAACGTCCTGACTTTC | CASSQPYIGANVLTF
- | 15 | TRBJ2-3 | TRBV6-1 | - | TGTGCCAGCAGTGAAATCACCGGCGGCACAGATACGCAGTATTTT | CASSEITGGTDTQYF
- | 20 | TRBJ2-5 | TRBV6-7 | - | TGTGCCAGCAGTTACTGGGGGGGGACATTGGGGCGGGGGCTCCAAGAGACCCAGTACTTC | CASSYWGGTLGRGLQETQYF
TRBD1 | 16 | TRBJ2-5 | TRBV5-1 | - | TGCGCCAGCAGCTTGGGAGGGACAGGGGGCCAAGAGACCCAGTACTTC | CASSLGGTGGQETQYF
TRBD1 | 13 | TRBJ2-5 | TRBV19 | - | TGTGCCAGTAGAAGGGGGCTTCAAGAGACCCAGTACTTC | CASRRGLQETQYF
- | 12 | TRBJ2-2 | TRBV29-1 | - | TGCAGCGTTCGGTCTAACACCGGGGAGCTGTTTTTT | CSVRSNTGELFF
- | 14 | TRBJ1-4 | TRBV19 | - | TGTGCCAGTGGTTCATGGGGGTCCGGTGAAAAACTGTTTTTT | CASGSWGSGEKLFF
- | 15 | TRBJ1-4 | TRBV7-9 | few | TGTGCCAGCAGCCCGAACGGCAACTCAAATGAAAAACTGTTTTTT | CASSPNGNSNEKLFF
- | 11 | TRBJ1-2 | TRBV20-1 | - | TGCAGTGCTAGTCCCGGGACTGGCTACACCTTC | CSASPGTGYTF
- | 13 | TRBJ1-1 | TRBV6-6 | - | TGTGCCAGCATCAATCACCAGGACACTGAAGCTTTCTTT | CASINHQDTEAFF
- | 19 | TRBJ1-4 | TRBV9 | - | TGTGCCAGCAGCTCTCCCCGGGGAGGGGTGGGGGCAACTAATGAAAAACTGTTTTTT | CASSSPRGGVGATNEKLFF
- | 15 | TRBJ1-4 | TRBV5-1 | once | TGCGCCAGCAGCTTGGGAGGGGGACGAAATGAAAAACTGTTTTTT | CASSLGGGRNEKLFF
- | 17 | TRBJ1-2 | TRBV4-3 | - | TGCGCCAGCAGCCAAGATATCGGGGACAAAGGTATCTATGGCTACACCTTC | CASSQDIGDKGIYGYTF
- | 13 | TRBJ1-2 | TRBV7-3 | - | TGTGCCAGCAGCCCGAATGCACAGACCGGCTACACCTTC | CASSPNAQTGYTF
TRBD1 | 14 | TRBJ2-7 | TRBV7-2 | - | TGTGCCAGCAGCTTAGGACAGGGGGCTTACGAGCAGTACTTC | CASSLGQGAYEQYF
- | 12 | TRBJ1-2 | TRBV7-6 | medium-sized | TGTGCCAGCAGCTCTGGAGGCTCTGACTACACCTTC | CASSSGGSDYTF
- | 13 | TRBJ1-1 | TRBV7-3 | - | TGTGCCAGCAGCCAGGGACCGAACACTGAAGCTTTCTTT | CASSQGPNTEAFF
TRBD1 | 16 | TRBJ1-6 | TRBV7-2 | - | TGTGCCAGCAGCTTCGATCGACAGGGAAGTTGGTCACCCCTCCACTTT | CASSFDRQGSWSPLHF
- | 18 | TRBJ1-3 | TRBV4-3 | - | TGCGCCAGCAGCCAAGATCTTCAGGGACTGAGCTCTGGAAACACCATATATTTT | CASSQDLQGLSSGNTIYF
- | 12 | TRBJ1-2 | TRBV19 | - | TGTGCCAGTAGGGAACCGGGCTATGGCTACACCTTC | CASREPGYGYTF
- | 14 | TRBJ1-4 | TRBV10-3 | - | TGTGCCACACAACAGCTCCCAACTAATGAAAAACTGTTTTTT | CATQQLPTNEKLFF
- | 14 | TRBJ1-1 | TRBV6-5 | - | TGTGCCAGCAGTTCCGGGTGGGACAACACTGAAGCTTTCTTT | CASSSGWDNTEAFF
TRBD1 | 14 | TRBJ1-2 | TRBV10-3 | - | TGTGCCATCAGGCCGGGACAGGGGGCGGCTGGCTACACCTTC | CAIRPGQGAAGYTF
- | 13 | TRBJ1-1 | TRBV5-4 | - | TGTGCCAGCAGTTTGACGGGGAACACTGAAGCTTTCTTT | CASSLTGNTEAFF
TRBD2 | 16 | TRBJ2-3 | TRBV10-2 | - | TGCGCCAGCAGTGAGTCGGGGGGGTATAGCACAGATACGCAGTATTTT | CASSESGGYSTDTQYF
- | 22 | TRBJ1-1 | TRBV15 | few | TGTGCCACCAGCAGAGACCCCGGGGATGGGGGCATGTGGAAGACAAGGGATACTGAAGCTTTCTTT | CATSRDPGDGGMWKTRDTEAFF
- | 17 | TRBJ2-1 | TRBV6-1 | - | TGTGCCAGCAGTGAAGCGAGTAATCCCCTACGACTGGATGAGCAGTTCTTC | CASSEASNPLRLDEQFF
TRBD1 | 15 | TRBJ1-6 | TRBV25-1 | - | TGTGCCAGCAGTGACCGGGACAGGGGGCAGTCAACCCTCCACTTT | CASSDRDRGQSTLHF
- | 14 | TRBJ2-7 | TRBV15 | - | TGTGCCACCAGCAGAGAGGCGAACTCCTACGAGCAGTACTTC | CATSREANSYEQYF
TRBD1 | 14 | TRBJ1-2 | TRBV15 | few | TGTGCCACCAGCACGCGGTCAACAGGGGATGGCTACACCTTC | CATSTRSTGDGYTF
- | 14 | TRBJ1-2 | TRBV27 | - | TGTGCCAGCAGCAAGCAGACAGGACCCGAGGGCTACACCTTC | CASSKQTGPEGYTF
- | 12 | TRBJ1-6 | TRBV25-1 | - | TGTGCCAGCAGTGAAGGTGGTTCACCCCTCCACTTT | CASSEGGSPLHF
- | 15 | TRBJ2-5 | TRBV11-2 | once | TGTGCCAGCAGCCAACTGGGCTTCGGTCAAGAGACCCAGTACTTC | CASSQLGFGQETQYF
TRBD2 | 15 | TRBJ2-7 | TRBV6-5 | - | TGTGCCAGCAGCCTCACTAGCGCTACGACCTACGAGCAGTACTTC | CASSLTSATTYEQYF
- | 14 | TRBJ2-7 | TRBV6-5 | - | TGTGCCAGCAGTTACTCTGCAGGGGCGTACGAGCAGTACTTC | CASSYSAGAYEQYF
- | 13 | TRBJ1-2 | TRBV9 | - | TGTGCCAGCAGCGTAGTACAAAACTATGGCTACACCTTC | CASSVVQNYGYTF
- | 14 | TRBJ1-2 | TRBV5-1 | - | TGCGCCAGCAGCTTGAGTCAGGACAACTATGGCTACACCTTC | CASSLSQDNYGYTF
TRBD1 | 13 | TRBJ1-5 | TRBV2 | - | TGTGCCAGCAGTTCGACAGGGAATCAGCCCCAGCATTTT | CASSSTGNQPQHF
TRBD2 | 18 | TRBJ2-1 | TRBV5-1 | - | TGCGCCATTCTTAGCGGGGGGTCTTTAACCTCCTCCTACAATGAGCAGTTCTTC | CAILSGGSLTSSYNEQFF
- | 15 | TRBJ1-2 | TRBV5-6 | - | TGTGCCAGCAGCTTGGTTTTAAGGCAAGTACCTGGCTACACCTTC | CASSLVLRQVPGYTF
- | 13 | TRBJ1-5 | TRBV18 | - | TGTGCCAGCTCCGCACAGGTCAATCAGCCCCAGCATTTT | CASSAQVNQPQHF
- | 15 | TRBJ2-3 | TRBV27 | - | TGTGCCAGCAGGGGGGGATCTCGGTCGCTGCATACGCAGTATTTT | CASRGGSRSLHTQYF
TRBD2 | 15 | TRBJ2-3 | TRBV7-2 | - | TGTGCCAGCAGCCCGGCTAGCGGGGACACAGATACGCAGTATTTT | CASSPASGDTDTQYF
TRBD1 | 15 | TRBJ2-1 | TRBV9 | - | TGTGCCAGCAGCGTAGGGGGACAGGGGAGAAGTGAGCAGTTCTTC | CASSVGGQGRSEQFF
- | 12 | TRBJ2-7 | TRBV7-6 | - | TGTGCCAGCAGCGGAGGGGGGGGGCAGCAGTACTTC | CASSGGGGQQYF
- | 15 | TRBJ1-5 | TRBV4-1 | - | TGCGCCAGCAGCCAGTACAGCTATAGCAATCAGCCCCAGCATTTT | CASSQYSYSNQPQHF
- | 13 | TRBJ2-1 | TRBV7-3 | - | TGTGCCAGCAGCTCAGCTAGCCTCAATGAGCAGTTCTTC | CASSSASLNEQFF
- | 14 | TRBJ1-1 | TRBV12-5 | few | TGTGCTAGTGGCCTGGACAGTCACAACACTGAAGCTTTCTTT | CASGLDSHNTEAFF
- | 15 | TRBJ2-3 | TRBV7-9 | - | TGTGCCAGCAGCCCCGGGCCGCCGACCACAGATACGCAGTATTTT | CASSPGPPTTDTQYF